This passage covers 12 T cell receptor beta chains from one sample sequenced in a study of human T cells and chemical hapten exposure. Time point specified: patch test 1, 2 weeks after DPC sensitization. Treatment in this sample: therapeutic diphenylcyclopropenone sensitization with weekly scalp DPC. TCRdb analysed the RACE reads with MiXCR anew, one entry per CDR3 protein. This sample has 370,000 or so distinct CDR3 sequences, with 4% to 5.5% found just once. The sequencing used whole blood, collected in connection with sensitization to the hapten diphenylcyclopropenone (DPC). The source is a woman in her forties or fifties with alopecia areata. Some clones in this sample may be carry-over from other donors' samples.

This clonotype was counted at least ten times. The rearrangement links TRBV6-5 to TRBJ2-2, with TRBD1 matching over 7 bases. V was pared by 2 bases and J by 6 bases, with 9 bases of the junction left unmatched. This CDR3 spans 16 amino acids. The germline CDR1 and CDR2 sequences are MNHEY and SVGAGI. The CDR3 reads CASSYRDSSRAGELFF. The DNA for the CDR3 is TGTGCCAGCAGTTACCGGGACAGCAGTCGGGCCGGGGAGCTGTTTTTT.

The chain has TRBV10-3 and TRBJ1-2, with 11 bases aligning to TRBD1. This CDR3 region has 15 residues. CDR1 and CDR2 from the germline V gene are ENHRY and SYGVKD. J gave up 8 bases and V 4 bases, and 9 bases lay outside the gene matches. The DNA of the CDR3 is TGTGCCATCAGTGTCGGGACAGGGGGTTCAAGAGGCTACACCTTC. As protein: CAISVGTGGSRGYTF.

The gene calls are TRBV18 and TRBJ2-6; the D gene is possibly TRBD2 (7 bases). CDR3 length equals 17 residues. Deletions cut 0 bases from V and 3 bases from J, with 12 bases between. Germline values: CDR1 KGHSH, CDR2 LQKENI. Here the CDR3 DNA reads TGTGCCAGCTCACCACCGGGGGGGCTCGTTGGGGCCAACGTCCTGACTTTC. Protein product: CASSPPGGLVGANVLTF.

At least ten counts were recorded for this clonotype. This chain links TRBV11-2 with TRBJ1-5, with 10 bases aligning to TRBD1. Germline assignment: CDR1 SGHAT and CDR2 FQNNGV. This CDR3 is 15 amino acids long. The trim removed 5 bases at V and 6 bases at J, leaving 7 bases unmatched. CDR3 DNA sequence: TGTGCCAGCAGCCTTGGACAGGGGGATGGTCAGCCCCAGCATTTT. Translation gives CASSLGQGDGQPQHF.

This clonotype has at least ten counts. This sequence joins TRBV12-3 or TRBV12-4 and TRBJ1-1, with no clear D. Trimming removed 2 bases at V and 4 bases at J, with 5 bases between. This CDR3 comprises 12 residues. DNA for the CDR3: TGTGCCAGCAGTTTATCTAGCACTGAAGCTTTCTTT. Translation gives CASSLSSTEAFF.

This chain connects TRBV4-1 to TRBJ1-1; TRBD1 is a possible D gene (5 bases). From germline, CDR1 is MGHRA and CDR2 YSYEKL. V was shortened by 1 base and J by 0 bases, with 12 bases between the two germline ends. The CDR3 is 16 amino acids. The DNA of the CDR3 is TGCGCCAGCAGCCAAGCCGTCGGGGGTTTGAACACTGAAGCTTTCTTT. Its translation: CASSQAVGGLNTEAFF.

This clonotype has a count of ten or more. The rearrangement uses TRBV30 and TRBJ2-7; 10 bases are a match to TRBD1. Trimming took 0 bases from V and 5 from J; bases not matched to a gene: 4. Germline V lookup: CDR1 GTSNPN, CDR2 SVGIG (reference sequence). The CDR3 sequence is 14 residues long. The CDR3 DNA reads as TGTGCCTGGAGTGTCGGGACAGGGGTGGACGAGCAGTACTTC. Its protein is CAWSVGTGVDEQYF. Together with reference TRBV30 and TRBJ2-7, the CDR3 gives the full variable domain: SQTIHQWPATLVQPVGSPLSLECTVEGTSNPNLYWYRQAAGRGLQLLFYSVGIGQISSEVPQNLSASRPQDRQFILSSKKLLLSDSGFYLCAWSVGTGVDEQYFGPGTRLTVT.

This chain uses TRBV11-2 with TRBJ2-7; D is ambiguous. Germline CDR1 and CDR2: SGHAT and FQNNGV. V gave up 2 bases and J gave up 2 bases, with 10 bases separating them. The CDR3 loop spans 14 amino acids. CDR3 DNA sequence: TGTGCCAGCAGCTTATCCCCTGCGGCCTACGAGCAGTACTTC. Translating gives CASSLSPAAYEQYF.

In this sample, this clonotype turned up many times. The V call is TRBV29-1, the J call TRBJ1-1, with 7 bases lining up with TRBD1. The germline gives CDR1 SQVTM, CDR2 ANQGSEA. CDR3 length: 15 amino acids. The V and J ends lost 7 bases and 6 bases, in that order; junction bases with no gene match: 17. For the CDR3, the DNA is TGCAGCGGCGTAGTACCGTACAGGGGCCTCGCTGAAGCTTTCTTT. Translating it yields CSGVVPYRGLAEAFF.

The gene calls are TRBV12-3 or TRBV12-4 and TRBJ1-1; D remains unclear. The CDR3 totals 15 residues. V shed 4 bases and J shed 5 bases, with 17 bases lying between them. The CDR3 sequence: CASSWVTRASTEAFF. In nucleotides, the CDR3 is TGTGCCAGCAGTTGGGTCACAAGGGCCAGTACTGAAGCTTTCTTT.

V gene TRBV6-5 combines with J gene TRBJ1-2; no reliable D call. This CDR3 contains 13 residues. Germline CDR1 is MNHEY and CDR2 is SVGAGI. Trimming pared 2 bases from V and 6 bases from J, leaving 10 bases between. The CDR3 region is CASSYVYGDGYTF. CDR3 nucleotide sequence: TGTGCCAGCAGTTACGTATATGGAGATGGCTACACCTTC.

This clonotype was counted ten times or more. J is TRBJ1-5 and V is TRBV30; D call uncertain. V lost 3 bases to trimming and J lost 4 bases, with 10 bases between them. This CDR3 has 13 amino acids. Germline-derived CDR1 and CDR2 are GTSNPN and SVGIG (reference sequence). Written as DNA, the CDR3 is TGTGCCTGGAGCCGGGGTCAGAATCAGCCCCAGCATTTT. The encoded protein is CAWSRGQNQPQHF.